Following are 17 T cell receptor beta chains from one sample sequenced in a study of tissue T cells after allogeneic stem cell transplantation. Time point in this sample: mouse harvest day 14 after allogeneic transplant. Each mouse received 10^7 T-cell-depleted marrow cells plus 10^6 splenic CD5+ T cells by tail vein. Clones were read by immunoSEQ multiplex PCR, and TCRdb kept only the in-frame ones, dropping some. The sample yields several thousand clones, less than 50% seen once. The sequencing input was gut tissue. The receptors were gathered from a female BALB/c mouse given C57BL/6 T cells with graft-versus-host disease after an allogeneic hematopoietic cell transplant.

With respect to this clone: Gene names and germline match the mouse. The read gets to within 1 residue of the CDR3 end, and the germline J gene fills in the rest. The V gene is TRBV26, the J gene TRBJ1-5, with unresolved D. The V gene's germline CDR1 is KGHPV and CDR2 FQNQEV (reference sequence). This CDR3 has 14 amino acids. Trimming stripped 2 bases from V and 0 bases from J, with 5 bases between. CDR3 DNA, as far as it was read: TGTGCCAGCAGTCTGCCCGGTAACAACCAGGCTCCGCTT. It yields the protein CASSLPGNNQAPL. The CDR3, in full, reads CASSLPGNNQAPLF.

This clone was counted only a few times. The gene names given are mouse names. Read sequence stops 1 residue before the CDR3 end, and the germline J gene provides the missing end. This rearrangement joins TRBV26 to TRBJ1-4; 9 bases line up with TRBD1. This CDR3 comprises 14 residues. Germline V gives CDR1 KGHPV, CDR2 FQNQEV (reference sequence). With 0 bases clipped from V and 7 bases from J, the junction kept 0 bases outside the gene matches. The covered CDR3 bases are TGTGCCAGCAGTCTGTCGGACAGGGGCGAAAGATTATTT. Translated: CASSLSDRGERLF. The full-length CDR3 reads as CASSLSDRGERLFF.

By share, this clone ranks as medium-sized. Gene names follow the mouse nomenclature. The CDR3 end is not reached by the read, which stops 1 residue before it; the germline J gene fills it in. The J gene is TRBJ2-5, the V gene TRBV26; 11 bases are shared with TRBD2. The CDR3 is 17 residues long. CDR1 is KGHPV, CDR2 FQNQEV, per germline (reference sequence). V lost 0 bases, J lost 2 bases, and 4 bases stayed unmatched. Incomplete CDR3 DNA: TGTGCCAGCAGTCTGTCGGGGACTGGGGGAGGCCAAGACACCCAGTAC. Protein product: CASSLSGTGGGQDTQY. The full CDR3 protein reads CASSLSGTGGGQDTQYF.

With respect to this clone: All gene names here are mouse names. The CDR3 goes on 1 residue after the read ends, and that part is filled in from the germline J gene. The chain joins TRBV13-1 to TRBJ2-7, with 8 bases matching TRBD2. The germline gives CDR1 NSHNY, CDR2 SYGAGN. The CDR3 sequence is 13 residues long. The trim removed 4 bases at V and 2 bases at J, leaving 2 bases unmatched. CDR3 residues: CASSRGGPYEQYF. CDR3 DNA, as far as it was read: TGTGCCAGCAGTCGGGGGGGGCCCTATGAACAGTAC.

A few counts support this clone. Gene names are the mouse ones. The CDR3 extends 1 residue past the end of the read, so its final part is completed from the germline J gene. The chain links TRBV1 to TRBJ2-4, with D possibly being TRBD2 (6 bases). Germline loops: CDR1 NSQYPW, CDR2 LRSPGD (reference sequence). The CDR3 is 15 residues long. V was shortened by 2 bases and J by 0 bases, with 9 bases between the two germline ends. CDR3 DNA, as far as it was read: TGCACCTGCAGTGCAAACTGGGCCAGTCAAAACACCTTGTAC. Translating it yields CTCSANWASQNTLY. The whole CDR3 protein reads CTCSANWASQNTLYF.

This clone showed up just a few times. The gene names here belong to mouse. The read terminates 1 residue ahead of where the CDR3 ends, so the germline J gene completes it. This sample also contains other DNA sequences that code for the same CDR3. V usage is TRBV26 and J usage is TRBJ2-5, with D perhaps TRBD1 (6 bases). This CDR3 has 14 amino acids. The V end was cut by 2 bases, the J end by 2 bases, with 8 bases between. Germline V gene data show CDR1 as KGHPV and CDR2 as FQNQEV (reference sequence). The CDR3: CASSLGTFQDTQYF. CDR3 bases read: TGTGCCAGCAGTCTGGGGACATTCCAAGACACCCAGTAC.

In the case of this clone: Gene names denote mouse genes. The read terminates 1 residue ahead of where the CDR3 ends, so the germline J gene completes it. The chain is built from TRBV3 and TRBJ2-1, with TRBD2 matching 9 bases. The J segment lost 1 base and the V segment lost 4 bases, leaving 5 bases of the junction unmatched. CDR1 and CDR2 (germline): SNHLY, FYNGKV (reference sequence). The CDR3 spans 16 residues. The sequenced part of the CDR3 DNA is TGTGCCAGCAGCTCCAACTGGGGGGTAAACTATGCTGAGCAGTTC. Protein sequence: CASSSNWGVNYAEQF. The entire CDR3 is CASSSNWGVNYAEQFF.

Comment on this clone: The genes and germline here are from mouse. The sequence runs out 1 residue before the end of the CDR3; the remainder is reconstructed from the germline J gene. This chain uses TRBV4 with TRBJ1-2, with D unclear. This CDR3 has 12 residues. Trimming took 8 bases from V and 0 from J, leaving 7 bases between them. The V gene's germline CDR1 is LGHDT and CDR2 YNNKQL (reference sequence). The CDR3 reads CASRFANSDYTF. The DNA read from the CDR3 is TGTGCCAGCCGGTTTGCAAACTCCGACTACACC.

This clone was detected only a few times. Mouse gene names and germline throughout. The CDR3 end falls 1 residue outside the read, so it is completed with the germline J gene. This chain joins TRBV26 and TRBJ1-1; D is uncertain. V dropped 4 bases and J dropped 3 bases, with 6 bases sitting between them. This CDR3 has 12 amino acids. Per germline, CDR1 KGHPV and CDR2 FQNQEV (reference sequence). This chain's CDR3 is CASSRQYTEVFF. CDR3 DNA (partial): TGTGCCAGCAGTCGCCAGTACACAGAAGTCTTC.

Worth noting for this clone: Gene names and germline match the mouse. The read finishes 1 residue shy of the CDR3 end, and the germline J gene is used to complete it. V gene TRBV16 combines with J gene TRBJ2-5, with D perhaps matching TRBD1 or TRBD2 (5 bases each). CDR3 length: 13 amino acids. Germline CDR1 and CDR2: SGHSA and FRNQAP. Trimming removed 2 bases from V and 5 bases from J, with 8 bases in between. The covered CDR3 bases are TGTGCAAGCAGCTTAACGGGGGTAGACACCCAGTAC. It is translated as CASSLTGVDTQY. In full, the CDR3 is CASSLTGVDTQYF. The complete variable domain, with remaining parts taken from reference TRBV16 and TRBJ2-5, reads NAGVIQTPRHKVTGKGQEATLWCEPISGHSAVFWYRQTIVQGLEFLTYFRNQAPIDDSGMPKERFSAQMPNQSHSTLKIQSTQPQDSAVYLCASSLTGVDTQYFGPGTRLLVL.

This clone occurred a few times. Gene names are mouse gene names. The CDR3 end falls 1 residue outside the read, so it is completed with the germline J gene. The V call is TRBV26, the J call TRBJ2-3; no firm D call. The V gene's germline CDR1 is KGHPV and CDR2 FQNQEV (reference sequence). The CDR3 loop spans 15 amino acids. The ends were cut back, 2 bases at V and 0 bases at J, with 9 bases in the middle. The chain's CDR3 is CASSLETNSAETLYF. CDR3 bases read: TGTGCCAGCAGTCTGGAGACAAATAGTGCAGAAACGCTGTAT.

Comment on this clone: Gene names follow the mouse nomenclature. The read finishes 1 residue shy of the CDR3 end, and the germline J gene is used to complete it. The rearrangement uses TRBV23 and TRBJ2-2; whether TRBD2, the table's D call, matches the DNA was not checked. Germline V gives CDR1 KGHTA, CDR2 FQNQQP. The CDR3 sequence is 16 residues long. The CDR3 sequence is CSSSQTGGSSTGQLYF. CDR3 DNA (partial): TGCTCCAGCAGTCAAACTGGGGGGAGTAGCACCGGGCAGCTCTAC.

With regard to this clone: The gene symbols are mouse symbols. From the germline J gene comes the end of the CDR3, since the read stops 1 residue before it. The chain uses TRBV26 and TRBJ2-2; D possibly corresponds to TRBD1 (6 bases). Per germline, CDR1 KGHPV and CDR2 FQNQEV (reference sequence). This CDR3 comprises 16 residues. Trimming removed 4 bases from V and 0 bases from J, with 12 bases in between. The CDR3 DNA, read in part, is TGTGCCAGCAGTCCCCGGCCAGGGGCAAACACCGGGCAGCTCTAC. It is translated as CASSPRPGANTGQLY. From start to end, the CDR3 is CASSPRPGANTGQLYF. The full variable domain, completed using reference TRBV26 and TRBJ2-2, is NSKVIQTPRYLVKGQGQKAKMRCIPEKGHPVVFWYQQNKNNEFKFLINFQNQEVLQQIDMTEKRFSAECPSNSPCSLEIQSSEAGDSALYLCASSPRPGANTGQLYFGEGSKLTVL.

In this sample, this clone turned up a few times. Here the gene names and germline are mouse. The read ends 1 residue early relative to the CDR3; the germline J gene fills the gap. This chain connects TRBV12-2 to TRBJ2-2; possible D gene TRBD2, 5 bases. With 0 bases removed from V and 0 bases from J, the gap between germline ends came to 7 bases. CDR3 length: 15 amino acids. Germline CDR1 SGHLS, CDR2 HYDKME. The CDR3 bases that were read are TGTGCCAGCTCTCTCTGGGGAGCAAACACCGGGCAGCTCTAC. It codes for CASSLWGANTGQLY. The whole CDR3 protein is CASSLWGANTGQLYF.

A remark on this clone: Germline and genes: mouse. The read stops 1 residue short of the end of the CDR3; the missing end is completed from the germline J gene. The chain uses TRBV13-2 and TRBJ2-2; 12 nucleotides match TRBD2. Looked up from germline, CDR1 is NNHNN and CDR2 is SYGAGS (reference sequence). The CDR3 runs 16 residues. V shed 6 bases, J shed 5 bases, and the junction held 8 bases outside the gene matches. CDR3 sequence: CASDPGLGGTTGQLYF. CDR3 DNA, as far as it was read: TGTGCCAGCGACCCAGGACTGGGGGGGACGACCGGGCAGCTCTAC.

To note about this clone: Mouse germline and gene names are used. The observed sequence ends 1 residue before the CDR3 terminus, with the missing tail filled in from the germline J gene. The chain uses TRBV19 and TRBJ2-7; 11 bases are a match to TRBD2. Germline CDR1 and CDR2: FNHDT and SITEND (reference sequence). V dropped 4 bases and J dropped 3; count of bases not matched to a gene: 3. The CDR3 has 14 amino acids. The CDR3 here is CASSSGTGGYEQYF. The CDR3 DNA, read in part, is TGTGCCAGCAGTTCCGGGACTGGGGGCTATGAACAGTAC.

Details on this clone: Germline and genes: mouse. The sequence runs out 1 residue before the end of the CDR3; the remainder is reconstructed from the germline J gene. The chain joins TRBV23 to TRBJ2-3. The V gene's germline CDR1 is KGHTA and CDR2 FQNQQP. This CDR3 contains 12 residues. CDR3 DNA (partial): TGCTCCAGCAGTCAAACGGAGGAAACGCTGTAT. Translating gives CSSSQTEETLY. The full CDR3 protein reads CSSSQTEETLYF.